A single sample gave rise to the 11 T cell receptor beta chains below, sequenced in a study of blood T cell repertoires in COVID-19. TCRdb's table, derived via immunoSEQ multiplex PCR, lists solely in-frame clones and lacks some. The table lists around 130,000 clones, approximately 84% of them singletons. The specimen was peripheral blood. These receptors came from a woman aged 80 or over with acute or convalescent COVID-19.

The rearrangement joins TRBV5-1 to TRBJ2-5; 9 positions agree with TRBD1. V gave up 4 bases and J gave up 4 bases; unmatched junction bases: 5. There are 14 residues in the CDR3. Germline CDR1 is SGHRS and CDR2 is YFSETQ. This chain's CDR3 is CASSRGQGVETQYF. The CDR3 DNA sequence: TGCGCCAGCAGCCGGGGACAGGGTGTAGAGACCCAGTACTTC.

The gene calls are TRBV29-1 and TRBJ2-3, with 13 bases lining up with TRBD2. The CDR3 has 16 residues. Germline CDR1 SQVTM, CDR2 ANQGSEA. The J segment lost 3 bases and the V segment lost 7 bases, leaving 10 bases of the junction unmatched. The CDR3, as DNA: TGCAGCGGCGCCCCCCGACTAGCGGGGGGAACAGATACGCAGTATTTT. This translates into CSGAPRLAGGTDTQYF.

V usage is TRBV7-6 and J usage is TRBJ2-1; 16 nucleotides match TRBD2. CDR1 SGHVS and CDR2 FNYEAQ come from the germline V gene. Trimming cost V 2 bases and J 10 bases; bases outside gene matches: 2. CDR3 length equals 15 residues. The CDR3 DNA is TGTGCCAGCAGCTTACCGGGACTAGCGGGAGGGGAGCAGTTCTTC. This encodes CASSLPGLAGGEQFF.

This chain connects TRBV27 to TRBJ2-3, with a tentative D call TRBD1 (5 bases). V was shortened by 3 bases and J by 1 base, with 20 bases between the two germline ends. Looked up from germline, CDR1 is MNHEY and CDR2 is SMNVEV (reference sequence). The CDR3 contains 18 residues. The CDR3 DNA reads as TGTGCCAGCAGTTTCCTTTACCAAGGTCAGGGTGGCACAGATACGCAGTATTTT. Protein product: CASSFLYQGQGGTDTQYF.

The CDR3 DNA follows: TGTGCCAGCAGACAACTAGCGGGAGGGTACAATGAGCAGTTCTTC. It specifies CASRQLAGGYNEQFF. The V and J genes are TRBV27 and TRBJ2-1; 13 positions match TRBD2. The CDR3 has 15 residues. Trimming took 6 bases from V and 4 from J; bases not matched to a gene: 3. Germline CDR1 and CDR2: MNHEY and SMNVEV (reference sequence).

The J gene is TRBJ1-5, the V gene TRBV5-6; D is perhaps TRBD1 (5 bases). CDR3 length: 14 amino acids. From germline, CDR1 is SGHDT and CDR2 YYEEEE. V dropped 6 bases and J dropped 7 bases, with 17 bases sitting between them. The CDR3 region is CASTLGRVEQPQHF. For the CDR3, the DNA is TGTGCCAGCACCCTGGGCAGGGTAGAGCAGCCCCAGCATTTT.

The rearrangement joins TRBV3-1 (or the pseudogene TRBV3-2) to TRBJ2-1; TRBD2 agrees at 12 bases. V shed 4 bases, J shed 8 bases, and the junction held 12 bases outside the gene matches. Germline CDR1 and CDR2: LGHDT and YNNKEL (reference sequence). The length of the CDR3 is 17 residues. This CDR3 reads CASSPLTSGSHRYEQFF. CDR3 sequence (DNA): TGTGCCAGCAGCCCCCTGACTAGCGGGAGTCACCGGTATGAGCAGTTCTTC.

The V gene is TRBV30, the J gene TRBJ1-2; TRBD1 aligns across 9 bases. This CDR3 spans 11 amino acids. J gave up 4 bases and V 7 bases, and 1 base lay outside the gene matches. Germline V gene data show CDR1 as GTSNPN and CDR2 as SVGIG (reference sequence). The CDR3 DNA reads as TGTGCCTCGGACAGGGGCTATGGCTACACCTTC. It encodes CASDRGYGYTF.

This chain links TRBV5-8 with TRBJ2-7; TRBD2 agrees at 12 bases. Germline-derived CDR1 and CDR2 are SGHTS and YDEGEE. CDR3 length: 17 residues. V was pared by 1 base and J by 3 bases, with 8 bases of the junction left unmatched. The CDR3 DNA reads as TGTGCCAGCAGCTTGTTTGGGCTAGCGGGGGGGCACTACGAGCAGTACTTC. This codes for CASSLFGLAGGHYEQYF.

The CDR3 loop is CASSYNHNEQYF. CDR3 bases: TGTGCCAGCAGTTACAATCACAACGAGCAGTACTTC. V is TRBV6-6 and J is TRBJ2-7; D remains unclear. Trimming took 2 bases from V and 5 from J, leaving 7 bases between them. This CDR3 is 12 amino acids long. Germline CDR1 MNHNY, CDR2 SVGAGI (reference sequence).

This clone was found a few times. V is TRBV29-1 and J is TRBJ1-1; 11 bases are a match to TRBD1. Germline V gene sequence: CDR1 SQVTM, CDR2 ANQGSEA. Trimming took 3 bases from V and 4 from J; bases not matched to a gene: 7. This CDR3 region has 15 residues. CDR3 residues: CSVEWTGGRGTEAFF. For the CDR3, the DNA is TGCAGCGTTGAGTGGACAGGGGGCCGGGGCACTGAAGCTTTCTTT. Variable domain in full (rest from reference TRBV29-1 and TRBJ1-1): SAVISQKPSRDICQRGTSLTIQCQVDSQVTMMFWYRQQPGQSLTLIATANQGSEATYESGFVIDKFPISRPNLTFSTLTVSNMSPEDSSIYLCSVEWTGGRGTEAFFGQGTRLTVV.